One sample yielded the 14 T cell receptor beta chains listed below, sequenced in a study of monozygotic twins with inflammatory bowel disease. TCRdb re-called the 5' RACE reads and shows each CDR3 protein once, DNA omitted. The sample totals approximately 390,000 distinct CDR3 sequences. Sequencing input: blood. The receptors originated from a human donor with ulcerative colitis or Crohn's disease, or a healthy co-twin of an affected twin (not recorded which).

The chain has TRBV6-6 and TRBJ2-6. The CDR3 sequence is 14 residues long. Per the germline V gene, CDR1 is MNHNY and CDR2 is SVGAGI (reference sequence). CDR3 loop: CASSYSSGANVLTF.

The CDR3 spells CASSSDRGFAGANVLTF. V is TRBV7-2 and J is TRBJ2-6; the TRBD1 assignment by TCRdb is unverifiable without DNA. This CDR3 region has 17 residues. Germline V gene data show CDR1 as SGHTA and CDR2 as FQGNSA.

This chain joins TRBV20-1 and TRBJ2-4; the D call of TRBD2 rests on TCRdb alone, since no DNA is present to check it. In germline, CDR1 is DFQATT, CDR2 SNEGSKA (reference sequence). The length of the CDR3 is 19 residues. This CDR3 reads CSAPPGLAGVGLAKNIQYF.

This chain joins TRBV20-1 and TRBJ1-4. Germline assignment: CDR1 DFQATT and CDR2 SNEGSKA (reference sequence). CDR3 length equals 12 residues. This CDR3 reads CSATGLVEKLFF.

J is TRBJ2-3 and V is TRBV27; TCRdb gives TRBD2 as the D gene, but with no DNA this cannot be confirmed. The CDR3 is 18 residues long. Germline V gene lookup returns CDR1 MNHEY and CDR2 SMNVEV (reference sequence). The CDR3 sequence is CASSRGGRSGSWTDTQYF.

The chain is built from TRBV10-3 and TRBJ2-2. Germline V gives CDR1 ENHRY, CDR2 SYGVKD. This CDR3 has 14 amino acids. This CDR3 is CAISERVGTGELFF.

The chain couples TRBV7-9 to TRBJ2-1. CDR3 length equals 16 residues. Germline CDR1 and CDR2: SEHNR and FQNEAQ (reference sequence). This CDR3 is CASSLDGGRAFNEQFF.

The CDR3 protein is CASRAGSSNQPQHF. The gene calls are TRBV6-1 and TRBJ1-5. Germline V lookup: CDR1 MNHNS, CDR2 SASEGT. This CDR3 comprises 14 residues.

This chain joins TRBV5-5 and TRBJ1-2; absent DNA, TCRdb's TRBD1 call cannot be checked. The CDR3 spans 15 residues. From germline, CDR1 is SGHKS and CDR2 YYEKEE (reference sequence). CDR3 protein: CASSPGTLGHYGYTF.

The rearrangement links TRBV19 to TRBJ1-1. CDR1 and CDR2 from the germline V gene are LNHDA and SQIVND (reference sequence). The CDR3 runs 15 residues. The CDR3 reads CASSTGGVLRTEAFF.

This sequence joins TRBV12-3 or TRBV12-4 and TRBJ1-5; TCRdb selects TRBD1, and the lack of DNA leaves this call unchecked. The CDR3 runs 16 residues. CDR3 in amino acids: CASSLETGGSNQPQHF.

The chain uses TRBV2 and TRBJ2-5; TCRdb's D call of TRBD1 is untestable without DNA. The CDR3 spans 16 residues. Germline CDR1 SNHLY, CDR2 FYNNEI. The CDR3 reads CASSGRLTGPQETQYF.

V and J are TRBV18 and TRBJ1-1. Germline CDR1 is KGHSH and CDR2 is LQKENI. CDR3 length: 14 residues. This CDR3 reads CASSFELMNTEAFF. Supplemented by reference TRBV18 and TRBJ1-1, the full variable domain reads NAGVMQNPRHLVRRRGQEARLRCSPMKGHSHVYWYRQLPEEGLKFMVYLQKENIIDESGMPKERFSAEFPKEGPSILRIQQVVRGDSAAYFCASSFELMNTEAFFGQGTRLTVV.

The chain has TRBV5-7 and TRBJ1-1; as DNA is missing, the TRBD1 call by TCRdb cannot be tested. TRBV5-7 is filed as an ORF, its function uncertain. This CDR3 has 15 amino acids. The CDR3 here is CASSLIGQKNTEAFF.